The 27 T cell receptor beta chains below come from one sample, sequenced in a study of PD-1 blockade in classical Hodgkin lymphoma. The assay was immunoSEQ multiplex PCR, and TCRdb's table has in-frame clones only and misses some. The data show 35,000 to 40,000 clones, with 88% seen just once and 7% to 8% held by the top ten. Each patient experienced a relapse that followed autologous stem cell transplantation, and brentuximab vedotin exposure varied. Sequences were derived from peripheral blood mononuclear cells (PBMCs), sampled before the second cycle of nivolumab. These receptors originate from a human donor with classical Hodgkin lymphoma.

In nucleotides, the CDR3 is TGTGCCAGCAGGACAGGGGTGAATGAAAAACTGTTTTTT. Translating gives CASRTGVNEKLFF. This rearrangement joins TRBV28 to TRBJ1-4, with 8 bases aligning to TRBD1. The length of the CDR3 is 13 residues. The J segment lost 5 bases and the V segment lost 6 bases, leaving 2 bases of the junction unmatched. Germline values: CDR1 MDHEN, CDR2 SYDVKM.

This clone was detected a few times. This chain joins TRBV7-9 and TRBJ2-1, with 12 positions matching TRBD2. Germline V gives CDR1 SEHNR, CDR2 FQNEAQ (reference sequence). CDR3 size: 17 residues. The J segment lost 3 bases and the V segment lost 5 bases, leaving 8 bases of the junction unmatched. The DNA of the CDR3 is TGTGCCAGCAGCCCCCGGACTAGCGGGGTCCTCTACAATGAGCAGTTCTTC. Protein sequence: CASSPRTSGVLYNEQFF.

The chain employs TRBV28 and TRBJ2-1, with D hard to call. The V end was cut by 3 bases, the J end by 10 bases, with 7 bases between. The germline V gene encodes CDR1 MDHEN and CDR2 SYDVKM. The CDR3 length is 11 residues. The CDR3 DNA reads as TGTGCCAGCAGTTTCTATCCCGAGCAGTTCTTC. This translates into CASSFYPEQFF. Using reference TRBV28 and TRBJ2-1 for the parts outside the CDR3, the full variable domain is DVKVTQSSRYLVKRTGEKVFLECVQDMDHENMFWYRQDPGLGLRLIYFSYDVKMKEKGDIPEGYSVSREKKERFSLILESASTNQTSMYLCASSFYPEQFFGPGTRLTVL.

This sequence joins TRBV11-3 and TRBJ2-7, with TRBD1 matching over 8 bases. The germline V gene has CDR1 SGHNT and CDR2 YENEEA. Trimming took 7 bases from V and 0 from J; bases not matched to a gene: 2. This CDR3 is built from 13 residues. The CDR3 here is CASTGQDSYEQYF. CDR3 DNA sequence: TGTGCCAGCACGGGACAGGACTCCTACGAGCAGTACTTC.

The V and J genes are TRBV20-1 and TRBJ2-5; D unclear. V was pared by 0 bases and J by 4 bases, with 0 bases between. Germline V gene lookup returns CDR1 DFQATT and CDR2 SNEGSKA (reference sequence). The CDR3 runs 10 residues. CDR3 coding DNA: TGCAGTGCTAGAGAAGAGACCCAGTACTTC. Protein product: CSAREETQYF.

The chain joins TRBV5-6 to TRBJ2-7; D ambiguous. Germline CDR1 and CDR2: SGHDT and YYEEEE. The CDR3 consists of 13 residues. The V gene lost 0 bases and the J gene lost 0 bases, with 4 bases spanning the gap. The CDR3 coding sequence is TGTGCCAGCAGCTTGGGCATCTCCTACGAGCAGTACTTC. Its translation: CASSLGISYEQYF.

The chain employs TRBV5-1 and TRBJ2-3; either TRBD1 or TRBD2 may supply D (5 bases each). V shed 0 bases and J shed 8 bases, with 7 bases lying between them. The CDR3 has 12 residues. Germline values: CDR1 SGHRS, CDR2 YFSETQ. The CDR3 nucleotides read TGCGCCAGCAGCTTGGGAGGGACTACGCAGTATTTT. Its translation: CASSLGGTTQYF.

The CDR3 here is CASSLWAGGRTDTQYF. The CDR3 DNA follows: TGTGCCAGCAGTTTATGGGCGGGAGGGAGAACAGATACGCAGTATTTT. The chain uses TRBV28 and TRBJ2-3, with 9 positions matching TRBD2. The germline gives CDR1 MDHEN, CDR2 SYDVKM. There are 16 residues in the CDR3. Losses at the gene ends were 0 bases for V and 3 bases for J; bases not matched to a gene: 4.

This rearrangement joins TRBV6-5 to TRBJ2-1, with a tentative D call TRBD2 (5 bases). Germline V CDR1 and CDR2: MNHEY, SVGAGI. CDR3 size: 15 residues. Trimming removed 7 bases from V and 0 bases from J, with 13 bases in between. CDR3 loop: CASTPSGSSYNEQFF. The CDR3 DNA sequence: TGTGCCAGCACCCCCAGCGGAAGCTCCTACAATGAGCAGTTCTTC.

This clone was counted a single time. The CDR3 region is CASTRTFTGQISNQPQHF. The CDR3 bases are TGCGCCAGCACAAGGACATTTACAGGCCAGATTAGCAATCAGCCCCAGCATTTT. The chain links TRBV4-1 to TRBJ1-5; TRBD1 might be the D (5 bases). The CDR3 runs to 18 residues. The germline gives CDR1 MGHRA, CDR2 YSYEKL. Trimming removed 7 bases from V and 0 bases from J, with 22 bases in between.

The V gene is TRBV6-1, the J gene TRBJ1-2; 8 bases fit TRBD1. The CDR3 spans 14 residues. Germline trimming cut 3 bases from V and 6 bases from J; bases unmatched to any gene: 6. The germline V gene encodes CDR1 MNHNS and CDR2 SASEGT. CDR3 region: CASSDRGLRDGYTF. The DNA for the CDR3 is TGTGCCAGCAGTGACAGGGGGCTCAGGGATGGCTACACCTTC.

The V call is TRBV5-8, the J call TRBJ2-3; perhaps D is TRBD1 or TRBD2 (5 bases each). Germline lookup yields CDR1 SGHTS and CDR2 YDEGEE. This CDR3 is 15 amino acids long. Trimming stripped 4 bases from V and 2 bases from J, with 14 bases between. CDR3 DNA: TGTGCCAGCAGCCGAGGGACCCAGAACACAGATACGCAGTATTTT. Translation: CASSRGTQNTDTQYF.

The chain employs TRBV28 and TRBJ2-1; 11 bases align to TRBD2. The CDR3 is 17 residues long. The germline V gene encodes CDR1 MDHEN and CDR2 SYDVKM. V was clipped by 0 bases and J by 5 bases; unmatched bases: 6. The DNA for the CDR3 is TGTGCCAGCAGTTTATGGCTCACGACTAGCGGGAACAATGAGCAGTTCTTC. This encodes CASSLWLTTSGNNEQFF.

This clone was recorded only once. CDR3 region: CASSARTGGAYEQYF. Written as DNA, the CDR3 is TGCGCCAGCAGTGCTCGGACAGGGGGAGCCTACGAGCAGTACTTC. The V and J genes are TRBV10-1 and TRBJ2-7; 10 nucleotides agree with TRBD1. Germline assignment: CDR1 WNHNN and CDR2 SYGVQD (reference sequence). The J segment lost 2 bases and the V segment lost 4 bases, leaving 5 bases of the junction unmatched. This CDR3 is built from 15 residues.

This sequence joins TRBV7-8 and TRBJ2-1; no clear D gene. CDR1 and CDR2 (germline): SGHVS, FQNEAQ. The V end lost 5 bases, the J end lost 3 bases, and 17 bases lay between the germline ends. The CDR3 length is 16 residues. The CDR3 is CASSPVSGRIYNEQFF. CDR3 sequence (DNA): TGTGCCAGCAGCCCAGTATCTGGCAGGATCTACAATGAGCAGTTCTTC.

For this clone: Other DNA sequences of this sample code for an identical CDR3. V is TRBV20-1 and J is TRBJ2-1, with 7 nucleotides matching TRBD2. The J segment lost 10 bases and the V segment lost 6 bases, leaving 3 bases of the junction unmatched. Per the germline V gene, CDR1 is DFQATT and CDR2 is SNEGSKA (reference sequence). CDR3 length equals 10 residues. The CDR3 coding sequence is TGCAGTGCCCTAGCGGAAGAGCAGTTCTTC. Amino acids: CSALAEEQFF.

This sequence joins TRBV4-1 and TRBJ1-1; D is ambiguous. Germline CDR1 MGHRA, CDR2 YSYEKL. The CDR3 totals 16 residues. Trimming cost V 0 bases and J 3 bases, with 14 bases left between them. The CDR3 region has the DNA TGCGCCAGCAGCCAAGAATCCCACGGGTGGGACACTGAAGCTTTCTTT. As protein: CASSQESHGWDTEAFF.

V and J are TRBV19 and TRBJ2-2; possibly TRBD1 for D (5 bases). CDR3 length: 14 amino acids. Trimming stripped 10 bases from V and 0 bases from J, with 12 bases between. Germline V gene lookup returns CDR1 LNHDA and CDR2 SQIVND (reference sequence). The CDR3 reads CAISQETNTGELFF. The CDR3 DNA reads as TGTGCCATTTCACAGGAGACGAACACCGGGGAGCTGTTTTTT.

This clone was detected once. V and J are TRBV29-1 and TRBJ2-5; 9 bases match TRBD1. TRBJ2-7 explains the end of the DNA better; the J call may be wrong. Per the germline V gene, CDR1 is SQVTM and CDR2 is ANQGSEA. This CDR3 comprises 12 residues. The CDR3 loop reads CSVEGQGREQYF. Here the CDR3 DNA reads TGCAGCGTTGAGGGACAGGGCCGCGAGCAGTACTTC.

The chain carries TRBV12-5 and TRBJ2-7; no clear D. With 2 bases removed from V and 6 bases from J, the gap between germline ends came to 8 bases. The CDR3 is 12 residues long. Germline V CDR1 and CDR2: LGHNT, FRNRAP. CDR3 sequence (DNA): TGTGCTAGTGGTTTGTGGGAAACCGAGCAGTACTTC. Protein: CASGLWETEQYF.

This chain uses TRBV2 with TRBJ2-7; D gene uncertain. Germline assignment: CDR1 SNHLY and CDR2 FYNNEI. There are 12 residues in the CDR3. The ends were cut back, 7 bases at V and 1 base at J, with 8 bases in the middle. CDR3 sequence: CASKFTSYEQYF. CDR3 nucleotide sequence: TGTGCCAGCAAGTTTACTTCCTACGAGCAGTACTTC. Variable domain in full (rest from reference TRBV2 and TRBJ2-7): EPEVTQTPSHQVTQMGQEVILRCVPISNHLYFYWYRQILGQKVEFLVSFYNNEISEKSEIFDDQFSVERPDGSNFTLKIRSTKLEDSAMYFCASKFTSYEQYFGPGTRLTVT.

V gene TRBV5-5 combines with J gene TRBJ2-7; TRBD2 matches at 9 bases. This CDR3 is built from 15 residues. The J segment lost 6 bases and the V segment lost 4 bases, leaving 11 bases of the junction unmatched. Germline CDR1 SGHKS, CDR2 YYEKEE (reference sequence). CDR3 bases: TGTGCCAGCAGCGGGGGACTAGCACCCTTTTCCGAGCAGTACTTC. Protein product: CASSGGLAPFSEQYF.

The J gene is TRBJ1-2, the V gene TRBV5-1, with a tentative D call TRBD1 (5 bases). Germline CDR1 reads SGHRS; CDR2 reads YFSETQ. V was shortened by 0 bases and J by 0 bases, with 6 bases between the two germline ends. The CDR3 totals 14 residues. The DNA of the CDR3 is TGCGCCAGCAGCTTGGAGGGACCTAACTATGGCTACACCTTC. It yields the protein CASSLEGPNYGYTF. The full variable domain, with the rest looked up from reference TRBV5-1 and TRBJ1-2, is KAGVTQTPRYLIKTRGQQVTLSCSPISGHRSVSWYQQTPGQGLQFLFEYFSETQRNKGNFPGRFSGRQFSNSRSEMNVSTLELGDSALYLCASSLEGPNYGYTFGSGTRLTVV.

The CDR3 here is CASSLGTSGSSYEQYF. CDR3 nucleotide sequence: TGTGCCAGCAGCTTAGGAACTAGCGGGAGCTCCTACGAGCAGTACTTC. The chain employs TRBV7-2 and TRBJ2-7; TRBD2 aligns across 11 bases. CDR1 SGHTA and CDR2 FQGNSA come from the germline V gene. Trimming cost V 1 base and J 0 bases; bases outside gene matches: 2. The CDR3 loop spans 16 amino acids. Complete variable domain (other parts from reference TRBV7-2 and TRBJ2-7): GAGVSQSPSNKVTEKGKDVELRCDPISGHTALYWYRQSLGQGLEFLIYFQGNSAPDKSGLPSDRFSAERTGGSVSTLTIQRTQQEDSAVYLCASSLGTSGSSYEQYFGPGTRLTVT.

This clone occurred a few times. This sequence joins TRBV7-3 and TRBJ1-2, with 8 bases lining up with TRBD1. The J segment lost 5 bases and the V segment lost 5 bases, leaving 7 bases of the junction unmatched. CDR3 length: 14 residues. Germline V lookup: CDR1 SGHTA, CDR2 FQGTGA. The CDR3 region has the DNA TGTGCCAGCAGCCGGGACAGGTTGGAGTATGGCTACACCTTC. It specifies CASSRDRLEYGYTF.

V gene TRBV29-1 combines with J gene TRBJ2-2, with 7 bases identical to TRBD1. The CDR3 totals 15 residues. Per germline, CDR1 SQVTM and CDR2 ANQGSEA. With 6 bases clipped from V and 0 bases from J, the junction kept 7 bases outside the gene matches. As DNA, the CDR3 is TGCAGCGTCCGGACAGGAAACGCGAACACCGGGGAGCTGTTTTTT. Translating gives CSVRTGNANTGELFF.

This clone was recorded only once. The chain carries TRBV7-8 and TRBJ1-1, with a weak D call TRBD1 (5 bases). With 4 bases removed from V and 7 bases from J, the gap between germline ends came to 10 bases. Germline CDR1 and CDR2: SGHVS and FQNEAQ. The CDR3 extends over 12 amino acids. The CDR3 coding sequence is TGTGCCAGCAGCTCCGCGGGACTTGAAGCTTTCTTT. Protein product: CASSSAGLEAFF.